This TCR beta chain emerged from a study of response to subunit inactivated influenza vaccine. CDR3 length: 15 residues. Trimming cost V 1 base and J 0 bases, with 7 bases left between them. Germline V lookup: CDR1 MNHNS, CDR2 SASEGT. Via MiXCR, TCRdb re-called the RT-PCR reads, giving one row per CDR3 protein. Of approximately 700,000 distinct CDR3 sequences in the sample, roughly 13% are singletons; the top ten hold 5.5% to 7%. The gene calls are TRBV6-1 and TRBJ1-5; the D is unclear. The clonotype originates from a man between 45 and 60 years old who received an inactivated influenza vaccine. This material consisted of PBMCs from blood, taken approximately 15 days before vaccination. The chain's CDR3 is CASSEGRYSNQPQHF. CDR3 nucleotide sequence: TGTGCCAGCAGTGAAGGCAGGTATAGCAATCAGCCCCAGCATTTT.